These 31 T cell receptor beta chains were sequenced from one sample in a study of T-cell memory formation after mild COVID-19. TCRdb analysed the 5' RACE reads with MiXCR anew, one entry per CDR3 protein. The table lists some 440,000 distinct CDR3 sequences, about 23% of them singletons. The specimen sequenced was PBMCs or a T cell subset sorted from them (not recorded which). The receptor set was obtained from an adult woman who had mild COVID-19 (a few samples of this study predate the infection). Cell type and time point are not known.

This clonotype was detected a few times. The rearrangement joins TRBV9 to TRBJ2-1; 7 bases align to TRBD2. The CDR3 sequence is 13 residues long. The germline V gene encodes CDR1 SGDLS and CDR2 YYNGEE. V lost 0 bases, J lost 9 bases, and 3 bases stayed unmatched. The CDR3 nucleotides are TGTGCCAGCAGCGTAGAAGCGGGGTCTGAGCAGTTCTTC. Translating it yields CASSVEAGSEQFF.

This rearrangement joins TRBV20-1 to TRBJ2-2; no clear D gene. Per germline, CDR1 DFQATT and CDR2 SNEGSKA (reference sequence). The CDR3 contains 14 residues. V was clipped by 6 bases and J by 4 bases, with 15 bases between them. The DNA for the CDR3 is TGCAGTGCCCGGGCCCCCTGGGGCACCGGGGAGCTGTTTTTT. It codes for CSARAPWGTGELFF.

The J gene is TRBJ2-3, the V gene TRBV6-5; 10 nucleotides align to TRBD2. Germline CDR1 reads MNHEY; CDR2 reads SVGAGI. The CDR3 consists of 17 residues. V was pared by 0 bases and J by 4 bases, with 7 bases of the junction left unmatched. CDR3 amino acids: CASSYSRPLAGPDTQYF. The CDR3 region has the DNA TGTGCCAGCAGTTACTCGCGGCCACTAGCGGGACCAGATACGCAGTATTTT.

The gene calls are TRBV18 and TRBJ1-2; D is undetermined. The germline CDR1 and CDR2 sequences are KGHSH and LQKENI. CDR3 length: 13 residues. Trimming cost V 4 bases and J 7 bases, with 13 bases left between them. The CDR3 is CASSHQKLAGYTF. The CDR3, as DNA: TGTGCCAGCTCACACCAAAAGTTGGCTGGCTACACCTTC. Filled out from reference TRBV18 and TRBJ1-2, the complete variable domain reads NAGVMQNPRHLVRRRGQEARLRCSPMKGHSHVYWYRQLPEEGLKFMVYLQKENIIDESGMPKERFSAEFPKEGPSILRIQQVVRGDSAAYFCASSHQKLAGYTFGSGTRLTVV.

Regarding this clonotype: Just one base apart from a much larger clone, this may be a read error. The gene calls are TRBV6-1 and TRBJ2-1, with D possibly called TRBD1 or TRBD2 (7 bases each). Germline V gene sequence: CDR1 MNHNS, CDR2 SASEGT. The V end lost 11 bases, the J end lost 9 bases, and 23 bases lay between the germline ends. The CDR3 totals 14 residues. The CDR3 DNA reads TGTGCCGCCTACCGGGACAGAGGGGGGGGTGAGCAGTTCTTC. Translation gives CAAYRDRGGGEQFF.

This sequence joins TRBV5-6 and TRBJ2-3; 7 positions agree with TRBD2. The trim removed 3 bases at V and 5 bases at J, leaving 6 bases unmatched. CDR1 SGHDT and CDR2 YYEEEE come from the germline V gene. The CDR3 is made up of 14 amino acids. CDR3 protein: CASSWDRGVDTQYF. The CDR3 region has the DNA TGTGCCAGCAGCTGGGACCGGGGGGTAGATACGCAGTATTTT.

The chain employs TRBV6-6 and TRBJ2-1, with a tentative D call TRBD2 (6 bases). CDR3 length: 15 residues. The V end was cut by 5 bases, the J end by 3 bases, with 14 bases between. Germline CDR1 MNHNY, CDR2 SVGAGI (reference sequence). CDR3 sequence reads: CASSPPGTHYNEQFF. CDR3 nucleotides: TGTGCCAGCAGTCCGCCCGGGACTCACTACAATGAGCAGTTCTTC.

The rearrangement links TRBV7-2 to TRBJ2-5, with D tentatively TRBD2 (6 bases). The length of the CDR3 is 11 residues. Germline V CDR1 and CDR2: SGHTA, FQGNSA. V was pared by 9 bases and J by 5 bases, with 10 bases between. The CDR3 sequence is CASTRGETQYF. CDR3 sequence (DNA): TGTGCCAGTACTCGGGGGGAGACCCAGTACTTC.

The chain recombines TRBV5-4 with TRBJ2-2, with a possible D match to TRBD1 (7 bases). This CDR3 comprises 15 residues. V shed 4 bases and J shed 4 bases, with 14 bases lying between them. CDR1 and CDR2 from the germline V gene are SGHNT and YYREEE (reference sequence). The CDR3 DNA reads TGTGCCAGCAGCGTCTACAGGGGAGGCACCGGGGAGCTGTTTTTT. This gives the protein CASSVYRGGTGELFF. Full variable domain (remainder filled in from reference TRBV5-4 and TRBJ2-2): ETGVTQSPTHLIKTRGQQVTLRCSSQSGHNTVSWYQQALGQGPQFIFQYYREEENGRGNFPPRFSGLQFPNYSSELNVNALELDDSALYLCASSVYRGGTGELFFGEGSRLTVL.

The V gene is TRBV7-3, the J gene TRBJ2-2; the match to TRBD2 covers 9 bases. CDR1 is SGHTA and CDR2 is FQGTGA in the germline V gene. V gave up 3 bases and J gave up 4 bases; unmatched junction bases: 0. The CDR3 is 14 amino acids. CDR3 residues: CASSLGLATGELFF. The CDR3 region has the DNA TGTGCCAGCAGCTTGGGACTAGCCACCGGGGAGCTGTTTTTT.

The chain combines TRBV20-1 with TRBJ2-7; D not resolved. This CDR3 has 14 residues. The V gene lost 3 bases and the J gene lost 3 bases, with 15 bases spanning the gap. Germline lookup yields CDR1 DFQATT and CDR2 SNEGSKA (reference sequence). The CDR3: CSARTRTANYEQYF. The CDR3 DNA reads as TGCAGTGCTAGGACCCGTACAGCAAACTACGAGCAGTACTTC.

The V call is TRBV12-3 or TRBV12-4, the J call TRBJ2-1, with 8 bases fitting TRBD2. The CDR3 totals 16 residues. The junction had 7 bases not matched to a gene; V was cut back by 6 bases and J by 0 bases. The CDR3 spells CASRLSGAPSYNEQFF. CDR3 DNA: TGTGCCAGCAGACTTAGCGGGGCTCCCTCCTACAATGAGCAGTTCTTC.

This clonotype was seen more than once but under ten times. V and J are TRBV29-1 and TRBJ2-5; a possible D gene is TRBD2 (6 bases). The germline gives CDR1 SQVTM, CDR2 ANQGSEA. This CDR3 is 13 amino acids long. Trimming took off 3 bases at V and 4 bases at J, with 12 bases between the two ends. For the CDR3, the DNA is TGCAGCGTTGACCACCAGGGAGGAGAGACCCAGTACTTC. Its protein product is CSVDHQGGETQYF.

A single count supports this clonotype. This chain's CDR3 is CASSQDYGGGPYEQYF. The CDR3 bases are TGCGCCAGCAGCCAAGATTATGGGGGAGGCCCCTACGAGCAGTACTTC. The chain has TRBV4-3 and TRBJ2-7; possible D gene TRBD2, 6 bases. The V gene lost 0 bases and the J gene lost 2 bases, with 14 bases spanning the gap. Germline CDR1 and CDR2: LGHNA and YSLEER. This CDR3 spans 16 amino acids.

This clonotype has just a few counts. The chain has TRBV7-2 and TRBJ2-7, with D possibly matching TRBD2 (6 bases). The CDR3 has 14 amino acids. The germline CDR1 and CDR2 sequences are SGHTA and FQGNSA. The germline V and J ends were trimmed by 5 bases and 2 bases, with 13 bases remaining between them. In nucleotides, the CDR3 is TGTGCCAGCAGCCCCCCCGGCGGGACCTACGAGCAGTACTTC. Translated, it gives CASSPPGGTYEQYF.

The CDR3 region is CASSSGLVGGEQFF. CDR3 sequence (DNA): TGTGCCAGCAGTTCCGGACTAGTGGGCGGTGAGCAGTTCTTC. The V and J genes are TRBV6-2 or TRBV6-3 and TRBJ2-1; 7 nucleotides line up with TRBD2. CDR3 size: 14 residues. With V trimmed by 4 bases and J by 9 bases, 9 bases remained unmatched. Per germline, CDR1 MNHEY and CDR2 SVGEGT.

This chain joins TRBV6-5 and TRBJ2-7, with D hard to call. V was cut by 10 bases and J by 0 bases, with 13 bases left in between. CDR1 and CDR2 (germline): MNHEY, SVGAGI. This CDR3 has 13 amino acids. CDR3 amino acids: CATRSGASYEQYF. In nucleotides, the CDR3 is TGTGCCACCCGGAGTGGAGCCTCCTACGAGCAGTACTTC.

This clonotype occurred a few times. V gene TRBV9 combines with J gene TRBJ2-1; D is possibly TRBD1 (5 bases). Germline V lookup: CDR1 SGDLS, CDR2 YYNGEE. Trimming pared 3 bases from V and 5 bases from J, leaving 15 bases between. This CDR3 comprises 15 residues. Written as DNA, the CDR3 is TGTGCCAGCAGCGGCCAACGCGGACATAACAATGAGCAGTTCTTC. Protein product: CASSGQRGHNNEQFF.

This clonotype was recorded at least ten times. The chain recombines TRBV6-6 with TRBJ2-7; 8 nucleotides align to TRBD1. V gave up 7 bases and J gave up 4 bases; unmatched junction bases: 12. CDR3 length equals 15 residues. CDR1 MNHNY and CDR2 SVGAGI come from the germline V gene (reference sequence). The CDR3: CASTGRQGLMYEQYF. The CDR3 DNA is TGTGCCAGCACAGGACGACAGGGGCTTATGTACGAGCAGTACTTC.

For this clonotype: The junction does not match germline at one end; this may be a read error. The chain has TRBV7-6 and TRBJ2-5; D assignment may be TRBD1 or TRBD2 (7 bases each). The CDR3 runs 14 residues. Per the germline V gene, CDR1 is SGHVS and CDR2 is FNYEAQ. CDR3: CTSSRTGEGETQYF. The CDR3 coding sequence is TGTACCAGCAGCCGTACAGGGGAGGGAGAGACCCAGTACTTC.

The chain links TRBV7-2 to TRBJ1-1, with D hard to call. V lost 1 base to trimming and J lost 1 base, with 7 bases between them. CDR1 SGHTA and CDR2 FQGNSA come from the germline V gene. The CDR3 covers 14 residues. CDR3 in DNA: TGTGCCAGCAGCTTAGTGGCAAGGAACACTGAAGCTTTCTTT. Amino acid sequence: CASSLVARNTEAFF. Supplemented by reference TRBV7-2 and TRBJ1-1, the full variable domain reads GAGVSQSPSNKVTEKGKDVELRCDPISGHTALYWYRQSLGQGLEFLIYFQGNSAPDKSGLPSDRFSAERTGGSVSTLTIQRTQQEDSAVYLCASSLVARNTEAFFGQGTRLTVV.

This chain links TRBV7-9 with TRBJ2-2; 10 nucleotides match TRBD2. The V gene end was trimmed by 6 bases and the J gene end by 7 bases; junction bases not matched to a gene: 11. This CDR3 contains 16 residues. Germline V CDR1 and CDR2: SEHNR, FQNEAQ (reference sequence). CDR3 coding DNA: TGTGCCAGCAGACACTCTAGCGGGAGTTTCAACGGGGAGCTGTTTTTT. Its translation is CASRHSSGSFNGELFF.

The J gene is TRBJ1-4, the V gene TRBV12-3 or TRBV12-4, with TRBD1 identical over 7 bases. This CDR3 region has 16 residues. V was pared by 1 base and J by 5 bases, with 7 bases of the junction left unmatched. The CDR3 sequence: CASSLGNRGSNEKLFF. The DNA for the CDR3 is TGTGCCAGCAGTTTAGGGAACAGGGGATCCAATGAAAAACTGTTTTTT.

This rearrangement joins TRBV5-5 to TRBJ2-1; D is ambiguous. The CDR3 contains 15 residues. The germline gives CDR1 SGHKS, CDR2 YYEKEE (reference sequence). V was pared by 2 bases and J by 6 bases, with 15 bases between. CDR3 DNA sequence: TGTGCCAGCAGCTTTGGGTTACTGGCCGGCAATGAGCAGTTCTTC. Amino acid sequence: CASSFGLLAGNEQFF.

The chain combines TRBV7-2 with TRBJ1-1, with a weak D call TRBD1 (5 bases). This CDR3 comprises 15 residues. V lost 3 bases and J lost 6, with 17 bases in between. The germline gives CDR1 SGHTA, CDR2 FQGNSA. The chain's CDR3 is CASSFGAGISPEAFF. CDR3 in DNA: TGTGCCAGCAGCTTTGGTGCAGGGATCTCGCCTGAAGCTTTCTTT.

This sequence joins TRBV24-1 and TRBJ1-2, with 8 bases lining up with TRBD1. J gave up 4 bases and V 4 bases, and 7 bases lay outside the gene matches. The CDR3 totals 15 residues. CDR1 and CDR2 (germline): KGHDR, SFDVKD. The CDR3 DNA reads as TGTGCCACCAGTGAGGGGACAGGCTGGGGCTATGGCTACACCTTC. Amino acid sequence: CATSEGTGWGYGYTF.

The chain couples TRBV7-2 to TRBJ2-3; D not certain. V gave up 6 bases and J gave up 3 bases, with 10 bases separating them. This CDR3 is built from 13 residues. Germline CDR1 is SGHTA and CDR2 is FQGNSA. This chain's CDR3 is CASRWTLTDTQYF. CDR3 nucleotides: TGTGCCAGCAGATGGACCCTAACAGATACGCAGTATTTT. Full variable domain (remainder filled in from reference TRBV7-2 and TRBJ2-3): GAGVSQSPSNKVTEKGKDVELRCDPISGHTALYWYRQSLGQGLEFLIYFQGNSAPDKSGLPSDRFSAERTGGSVSTLTIQRTQQEDSAVYLCASRWTLTDTQYFGPGTRLTVL.

The chain has TRBV5-8 and TRBJ2-4; D is ambiguous. The CDR3 runs 13 residues. Germline V CDR1 and CDR2: SGHTS, YDEGEE. V lost 0 bases and J lost 7, with 8 bases in between. CDR3 in amino acids: CASSLGGRNIQYF. CDR3 sequence (DNA): TGTGCCAGCAGCTTGGGTGGGCGGAACATTCAGTACTTC.

V and J are TRBV18 and TRBJ2-5; 9 bases fit TRBD2. Germline V gives CDR1 KGHSH, CDR2 LQKENI. The J segment lost 5 bases and the V segment lost 1 base, leaving 5 bases of the junction unmatched. This CDR3 comprises 15 residues. The CDR3 here is CASSPQSAGGETQYF. In nucleotides, the CDR3 is TGTGCCAGCTCACCACAGAGTGCGGGAGGGGAGACCCAGTACTTC.

The rearrangement joins TRBV9 to TRBJ2-6; a weak D match, TRBD1 (5 bases). Germline CDR1 is SGDLS and CDR2 is YYNGEE. The CDR3 is 14 amino acids. V shed 3 bases and J shed 4 bases, with 8 bases lying between them. The CDR3 protein is CASSAGQGANVLTF. The CDR3, as DNA: TGTGCCAGCAGCGCAGGGCAAGGGGCCAACGTCCTGACTTTC.

The chain links TRBV27 to TRBJ2-7; no clear D gene. Per the germline V gene, CDR1 is MNHEY and CDR2 is SMNVEV (reference sequence). CDR3 length equals 12 residues. V gave up 6 bases and J gave up 6 bases, with 12 bases separating them. The CDR3 nucleotides read TGTGCCAGCAGCGGCCGGGTACCCGAGCAGTACTTC. Translating gives CASSGRVPEQYF.